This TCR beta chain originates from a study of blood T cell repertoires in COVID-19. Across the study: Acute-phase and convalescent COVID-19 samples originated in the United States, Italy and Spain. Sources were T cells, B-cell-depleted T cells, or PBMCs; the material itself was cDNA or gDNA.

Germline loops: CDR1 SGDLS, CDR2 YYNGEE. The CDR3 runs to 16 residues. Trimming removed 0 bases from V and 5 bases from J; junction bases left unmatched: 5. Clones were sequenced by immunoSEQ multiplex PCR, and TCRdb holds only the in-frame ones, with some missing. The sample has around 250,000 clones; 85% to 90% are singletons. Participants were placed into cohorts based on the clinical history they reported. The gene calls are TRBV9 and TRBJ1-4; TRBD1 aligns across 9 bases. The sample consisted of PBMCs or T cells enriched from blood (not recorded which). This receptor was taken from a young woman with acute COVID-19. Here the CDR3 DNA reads TGTGCCAGCAGCGTAGGGACAGGGGTTCGGAATGAAAAACTGTTTTTT. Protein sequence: CASSVGTGVRNEKLFF.